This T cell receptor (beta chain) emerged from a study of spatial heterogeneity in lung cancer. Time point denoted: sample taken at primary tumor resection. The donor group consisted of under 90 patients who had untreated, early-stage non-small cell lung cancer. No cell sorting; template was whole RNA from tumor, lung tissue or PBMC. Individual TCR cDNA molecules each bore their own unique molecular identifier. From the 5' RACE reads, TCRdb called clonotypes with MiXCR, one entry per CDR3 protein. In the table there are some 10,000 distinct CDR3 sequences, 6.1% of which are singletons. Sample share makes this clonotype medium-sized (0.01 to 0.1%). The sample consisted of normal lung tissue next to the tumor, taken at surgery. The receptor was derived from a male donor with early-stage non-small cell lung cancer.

The CDR3 region has the DNA TGCGCCACCGAGACTGGACAGGGCTCTGGAAACACCATATATTTT. This encodes CATETGQGSGNTIYF. The J gene is TRBJ1-3, the V gene TRBV10-2; 8 bases agree with TRBD1. After removal of 10 bases from V and 0 bases from J, the junction contained 8 bases not matched to a gene. Germline values: CDR1 WSHSY, CDR2 SAAADI. CDR3 size: 15 residues.